This section outlines one T cell receptor (beta chain) sequence together with its context. This CDR3 comprises 15 residues. The trim removed 6 bases at V and 0 bases at J, leaving 4 bases unmatched. Per germline, CDR1 LNHNV and CDR2 YYDKDF (reference sequence). The protocol was immunoSEQ multiplex PCR, while the TCRdb copy is restricted to in-frame clones and leaves out a portion. The data contain roughly 65,000 clones, around nine tenths of them singletons. This sample is drawn from a study of blood T cell repertoires in COVID-19. Study overall: From T cells, B-cell-depleted T cells, or PBMCs came the material, which was cDNA or gDNA.

The chain carries TRBV15 and TRBJ1-4, with 7 bases lining up with TRBD1. Sequenced sample: peripheral blood. This clonotype was sampled from a woman aged 60-70 years with acute or convalescent COVID-19. CDR3 bases: TGTGCCACCAGGGCGGGGACAGCAACTAATGAAAAACTGTTTTTT. Translating gives CATRAGTATNEKLFF.